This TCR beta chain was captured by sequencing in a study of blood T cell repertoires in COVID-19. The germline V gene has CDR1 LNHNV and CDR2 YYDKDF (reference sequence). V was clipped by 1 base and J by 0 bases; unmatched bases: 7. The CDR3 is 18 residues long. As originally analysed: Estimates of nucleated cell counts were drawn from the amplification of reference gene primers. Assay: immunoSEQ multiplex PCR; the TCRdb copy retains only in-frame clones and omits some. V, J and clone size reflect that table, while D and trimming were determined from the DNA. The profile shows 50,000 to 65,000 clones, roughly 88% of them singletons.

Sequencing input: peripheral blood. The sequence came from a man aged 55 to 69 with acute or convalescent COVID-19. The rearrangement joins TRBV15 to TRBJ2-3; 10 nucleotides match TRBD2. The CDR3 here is CATSRGTSGAPSTDTQYF. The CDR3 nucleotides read TGTGCCACCAGCAGAGGGACTAGCGGAGCTCCTAGCACAGATACGCAGTATTTT.